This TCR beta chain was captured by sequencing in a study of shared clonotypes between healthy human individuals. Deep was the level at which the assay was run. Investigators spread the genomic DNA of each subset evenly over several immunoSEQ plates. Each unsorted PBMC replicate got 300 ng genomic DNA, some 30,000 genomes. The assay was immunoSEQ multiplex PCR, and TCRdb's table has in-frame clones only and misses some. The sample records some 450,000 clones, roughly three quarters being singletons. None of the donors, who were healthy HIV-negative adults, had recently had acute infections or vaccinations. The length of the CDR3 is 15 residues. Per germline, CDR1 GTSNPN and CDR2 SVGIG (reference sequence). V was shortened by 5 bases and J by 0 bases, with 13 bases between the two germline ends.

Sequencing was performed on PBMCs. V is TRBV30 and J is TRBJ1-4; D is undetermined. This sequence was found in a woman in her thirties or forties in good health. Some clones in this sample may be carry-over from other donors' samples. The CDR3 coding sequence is TGTGCCTGGCGGAGGACGGTTGCAACTAATGAAAAACTGTTTTTT. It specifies CAWRRTVATNEKLFF.